This TCR beta chain appears in the sequencing data of a study of beta chain features in type 1 diabetes. Looking at the study overall: Patients did not differ from healthy donors in age, gender or cell yield. Findings and limits, study-wide: TCRB CDR3s were moderately but significantly shorter in Type 1 diabetes patients in all four CD4+ subsets. Among patients, naive, central memory and Treg TCRB repertoires appeared more similar than among healthy donors.

The CDR3 spans 15 residues. Per germline, CDR1 SGHRS and CDR2 YFSETQ. Trimming removed 4 bases from V and 1 base from J; junction bases left unmatched: 6. Naive, central memory, regulatory and stem cell-like memory cells within the CD4+ compartment were sorted using CD45RO/CCR7/CD25/CD127/CD95/CD27. Expressed TCRB transcripts were sequenced after all isolated RNA was converted to cDNA. TCRdb's copy holds only in-frame clones and misses some; the assay was immunoSEQ multiplex PCR. This table holds hundreds of thousands of clones, about 16% found once. Comment on this clone: As yet, its antigen is unknown.

Material for sequencing was naive CD4+ T cells from blood. The chain has TRBV5-1 and TRBJ1-1; 8 bases line up with TRBD1. The origin of this receptor is a man aged 18 to 29 in good health. CDR3 in amino acids: CASSIHGQGNTEAFF. As DNA, the CDR3 is TGCGCCAGCAGCATACACGGACAGGGGAACACTGAAGCTTTCTTT.